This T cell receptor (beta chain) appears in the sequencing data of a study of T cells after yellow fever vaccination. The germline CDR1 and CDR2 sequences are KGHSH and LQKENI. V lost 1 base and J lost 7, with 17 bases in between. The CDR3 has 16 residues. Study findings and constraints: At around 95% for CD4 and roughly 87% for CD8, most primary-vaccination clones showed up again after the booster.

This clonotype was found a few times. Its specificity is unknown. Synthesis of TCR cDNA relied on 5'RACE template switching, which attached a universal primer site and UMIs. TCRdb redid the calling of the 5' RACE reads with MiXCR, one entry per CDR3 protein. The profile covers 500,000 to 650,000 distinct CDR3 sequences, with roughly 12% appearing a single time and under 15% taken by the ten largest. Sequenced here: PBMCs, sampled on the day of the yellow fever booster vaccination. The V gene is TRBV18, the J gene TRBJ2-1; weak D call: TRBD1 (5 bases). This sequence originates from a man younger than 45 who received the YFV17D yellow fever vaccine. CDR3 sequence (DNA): TGTGCCAGCTCACCACGGATCCCCCAACCAGGGAATGAGCAGTTCTTC. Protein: CASSPRIPQPGNEQFF.